This T cell receptor (beta chain) was recorded in a study of blood T cells in healthy people across ages. From germline, CDR1 is MNHNS and CDR2 SASEGT. V shed 3 bases, J shed 0 bases, and the junction held 4 bases outside the gene matches. This CDR3 spans 15 amino acids. Together with a sample-barcoded 5' primer, a J-beta primer mix was included in a second PCR lasting roughly 7 to 11 cycles. Tags on each cDNA molecule came from a template-switch adaptor with 12 random nucleotides. There were at least 2.5 million CDR3-containing paired-end reads obtained from each sample. From the 5' RACE reads, TCRdb called clonotypes with MiXCR, one entry per CDR3 protein. Of 920,000 or so distinct CDR3 sequences listed, 45% were seen once; the top ten hold 18%.

The sequenced sample consisted of blood. The receptor comes from a woman aged 55-69 years in good health. The chain combines TRBV6-1 with TRBJ2-5; TRBD1 agrees at 7 bases. The CDR3 DNA is TGTGCCAGCAGTGAGTACAGGGGTTACCAAGAGACCCAGTACTTC. Translated, it gives CASSEYRGYQETQYF.